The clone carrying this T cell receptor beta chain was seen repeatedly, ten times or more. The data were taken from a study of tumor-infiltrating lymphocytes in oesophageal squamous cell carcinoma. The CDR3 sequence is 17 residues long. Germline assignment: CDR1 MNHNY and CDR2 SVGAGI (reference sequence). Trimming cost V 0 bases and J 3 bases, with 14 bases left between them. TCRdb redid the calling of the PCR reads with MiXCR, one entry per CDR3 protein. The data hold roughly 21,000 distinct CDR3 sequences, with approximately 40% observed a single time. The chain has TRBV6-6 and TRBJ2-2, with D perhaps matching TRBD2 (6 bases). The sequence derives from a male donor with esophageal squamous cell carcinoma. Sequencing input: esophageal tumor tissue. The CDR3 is CASSYSIWSGHTGELFF. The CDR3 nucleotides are TGTGCCAGCAGTTACTCGATTTGGAGCGGGCACACCGGGGAGCTGTTTTTT.